This record covers a single TCR beta chain. What it recognizes is unknown. This sample stems from a study of shared clonotypes between healthy human individuals. General study results and limits: It was observed that about 5% of naive CD4 clonotypes were shared across several donors. Apart from blood, nothing was sampled; tissue repertoires likely differ.

The V gene end was trimmed by 0 bases and the J gene end by 6 bases; junction bases not matched to a gene: 3. Germline CDR1 is MNHEY and CDR2 is SMNVEV (reference sequence). The CDR3 loop spans 15 amino acids. Naive CD8 cells lacked CD45RO and underwent positive selection for CCR7, leaving out terminally differentiated effector memory CD45RA+ cells. Authors' methods: Without quality scores, immunoSEQ junctional reads could not be filtered like full-length reads. The table came from immunoSEQ multiplex PCR; TCRdb's copy has only in-frame clones and leaves some out. V, J and clone size are taken as reported in that table, and D and trimming were inferred from the DNA itself. The table records about 590,000 clones, less than 97% of them present only once.

This rearrangement joins TRBV27 to TRBJ2-1, with 9 bases fitting TRBD1. Sequenced: naive CD8+ T cells sorted from blood. The origin of this receptor is a young woman in good health. The CDR3 loop reads CASSLSQGAGNEQFF. The CDR3 region has the DNA TGTGCCAGCAGTTTATCACAGGGGGCGGGCAATGAGCAGTTCTTC.